This TCR beta chain was sequenced for a study of beta chain features in type 1 diabetes. Regarding this clone: Its antigen is undetermined.

The CDR3 covers 16 residues. CDR1 ENHRY and CDR2 SYGVKD come from the germline V gene. The J segment lost 8 bases and the V segment lost 6 bases, leaving 12 bases of the junction unmatched. The study's findings and limits: TCRB CDR3 length was moderately but significantly reduced in all four CD4+ subsets of Type 1 diabetes patients. The naive, central memory and Treg TCRB repertoires showed an apparent similarity that was greater among patients than among healthy donors. High TCR expression in some cells could lead to their over-representation in cDNA sequencing.

Every bit of the isolated RNA underwent reverse transcription, so sequencing read expressed TCRB transcripts. Regulatory, naive and central memory T cell samples averaged approximately 3.5 million reads. Measured with immunoSEQ multiplex PCR; TCRdb has only the in-frame clones, and not every one. In the table there are 4,500 to 7,000 clones, about four fifths of which are singletons. The gene calls are TRBV10-3 and TRBJ2-1; 11 nucleotides line up with TRBD2. The sequence came from a man younger than 35 in good health. The sample comprised Tregs from blood. In DNA form, the CDR3 reads TGTGCCATCAGCCCGAAGATCCTAGCGGGGGGTGATGAGCAGTTCTTC. Protein product: CAISPKILAGGDEQFF.